This TCR beta chain is drawn from a study of blood T cell repertoires in COVID-19. Study summary: Samples representing acute and convalescent COVID-19 were sourced from the United States, Italy and Spain. Sample material is recorded as cDNA or gDNA derived from T cells, B-cell-depleted T cells, or PBMCs.

Original analysis: How many nucleated cells were present was estimated from reference gene primer amplification. The method was immunoSEQ multiplex PCR; TCRdb's version includes in-frame clones alone and lacks a portion of them. Clone size and the V and J calls come from that table; the DNA yielded D and trimming. The table records about 400,000 clones, approximately 86% of them present only once. Per germline, CDR1 MGHRA and CDR2 YSYEKL. The CDR3 is 13 residues long. V dropped 3 bases and J dropped 2 bases, with 7 bases sitting between them. The chain employs TRBV4-1 and TRBJ2-5; D may be TRBD2 (5 bases). The clonotype comes from a human donor in a cohort sampled during active COVID-19. The sequenced material came from peripheral blood. As DNA, the CDR3 is TGCGCCAGCAGCCACGGGATTCAAGAGACCCAGTACTTC. This codes for CASSHGIQETQYF.